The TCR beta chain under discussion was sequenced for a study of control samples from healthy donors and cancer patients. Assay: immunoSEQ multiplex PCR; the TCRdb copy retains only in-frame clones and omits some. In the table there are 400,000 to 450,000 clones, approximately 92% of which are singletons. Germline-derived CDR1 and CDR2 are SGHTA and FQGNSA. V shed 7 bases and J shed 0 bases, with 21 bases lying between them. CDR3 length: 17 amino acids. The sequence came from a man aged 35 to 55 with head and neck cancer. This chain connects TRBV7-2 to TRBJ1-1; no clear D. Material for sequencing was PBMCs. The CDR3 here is CASNLNAGDHMNTEAFF. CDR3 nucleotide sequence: TGTGCCAGCAACCTAAACGCAGGAGACCACATGAACACTGAAGCTTTCTTT.